This entry concerns a single T cell receptor (beta chain). One entry per CDR3 protein, called by TCRdb with MiXCR from the 5' RACE reads. The table has about 50,000 distinct CDR3 sequences, 6.5% to 8% seen once. This specimen belongs to a study of spatial heterogeneity in lung cancer. The sample's time point: sample taken at primary tumor resection. Unsorted whole RNA from tumor, nontumor lung or frozen PBMC underwent sequencing. Trimming removed 4 bases at V and 1 base at J, with 10 bases between. This CDR3 has 14 residues. Germline loops: CDR1 SGHNT, CDR2 YYREEE (reference sequence). The sequences come from PBMCs, collected at surgery. This TCR derives from a female donor with early-stage non-small cell lung cancer. This chain uses TRBV5-4 with TRBJ2-3; the D gene is possibly TRBD2 (6 bases). The CDR3 loop is CASSTGTRTDTQYF. DNA for the CDR3: TGTGCCAGCAGCACCGGGACTCGCACAGATACGCAGTATTTT.